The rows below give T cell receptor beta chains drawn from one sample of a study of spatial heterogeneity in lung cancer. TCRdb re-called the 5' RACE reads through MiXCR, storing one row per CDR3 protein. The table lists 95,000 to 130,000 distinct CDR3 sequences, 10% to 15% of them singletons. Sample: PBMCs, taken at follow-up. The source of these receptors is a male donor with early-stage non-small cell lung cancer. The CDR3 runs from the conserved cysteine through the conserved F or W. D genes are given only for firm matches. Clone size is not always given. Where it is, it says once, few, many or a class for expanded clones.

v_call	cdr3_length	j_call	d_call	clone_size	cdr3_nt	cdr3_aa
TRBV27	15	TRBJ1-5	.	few	TGTGCCAGCAGTTTTACAGGGAATACCAATCAGCCCCAGCATTTT	CASSFTGNTNQPQHF
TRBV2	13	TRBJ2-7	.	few	TGTGCCAGCAGTTGGATAGGGAGTTCCGAGCAGTACTTC	CASSWIGSSEQYF
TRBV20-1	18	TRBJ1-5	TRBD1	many	TGCAGTGCTAGAGATCAAACCCTGACAGGGTACAGCAATCAGCCCCAGCATTTT	CSARDQTLTGYSNQPQHF
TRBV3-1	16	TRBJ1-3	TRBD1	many	TGTGCCAGCAGCCACGCGGACAGGGGGGCTGGAAACACCATATATTTT	CASSHADRGAGNTIYF
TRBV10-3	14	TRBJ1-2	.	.	TGTGCCATCAGTGAGTCCGGCAATACCTATGGCTACACCTTC	CAISESGNTYGYTF
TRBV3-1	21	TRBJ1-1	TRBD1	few	TGTGCCAGCAGCCAAGATCTGCCCTCCAGGGTGGACAGGAGCATGAACACTGAAGCTTTCTTT	CASSQDLPSRVDRSMNTEAFF
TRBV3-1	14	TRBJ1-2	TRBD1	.	TGTGCCAGCACCTCCGGGACAGGAATCTATGGCTACACCTTC	CASTSGTGIYGYTF
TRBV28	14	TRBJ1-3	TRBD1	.	TGTGCCAGCAGTCCGGGACAGTTGGGAAACACCATATATTTT	CASSPGQLGNTIYF
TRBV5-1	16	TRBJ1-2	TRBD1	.	TGCGCCAGCAGCTTGGACCGGGACAGCCTTGGCGGTGGCTACACCTTC	CASSLDRDSLGGGYTF
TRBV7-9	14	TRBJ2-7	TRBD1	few	TGTGCCAGCAGCTTAACAGGGGGATCCTACGAGCAGTACTTC	CASSLTGGSYEQYF
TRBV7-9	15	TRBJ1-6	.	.	TGTGCCAGCAGCTTAGAAGGCAGGGTTATTTCACCCCTCCACTTT	CASSLEGRVISPLHF
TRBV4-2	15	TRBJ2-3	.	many	TGTGCCAGCAGCCAAGAAATGGGACCTAGGGATACGCAGTATTTT	CASSQEMGPRDTQYF
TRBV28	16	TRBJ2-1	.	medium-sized	TGTGCCAGCTCTCTGACAGCGTACTTCTCCTACAATGAGCAGTTCTTC	CASSLTAYFSYNEQFF
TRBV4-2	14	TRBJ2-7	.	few	TGTGCCAGCAGCCAAGAAGGGAGGACCTACGAGCAGTACTTC	CASSQEGRTYEQYF
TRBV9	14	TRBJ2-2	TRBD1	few	TGTGCCAGCAGCGGATACAGGGGCCCCGGGGAGCTGTTTTTT	CASSGYRGPGELFF
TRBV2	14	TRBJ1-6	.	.	TGTGCCAGCCAAACTGAACAGGGTCGATCACCCCTCCACTTT	CASQTEQGRSPLHF
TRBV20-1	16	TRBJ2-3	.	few	TGCAGTGCATCCGCCCCTTCTTTGCAAGTCACAGATACGCAGTATTTT	CSASAPSLQVTDTQYF
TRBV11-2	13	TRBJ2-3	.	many	TGTGCGGCGTCAGCTGGCTATACAGATACGCAGTATTTT	CAASAGYTDTQYF
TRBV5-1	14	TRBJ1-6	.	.	TGCGCCAGCAGCGTGGACTTCGGGGATTCACCCCTCCACTTT	CASSVDFGDSPLHF
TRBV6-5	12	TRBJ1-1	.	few	TGTGCCAGCAGCTCGACCCCACGACAAGCTTTCTTT	CASSSTPRQAFF
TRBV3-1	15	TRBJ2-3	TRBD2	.	TGTGCCAGCAGGCTAGCGGGGGGCCCCACAGATACGCAGTATTTT	CASRLAGGPTDTQYF
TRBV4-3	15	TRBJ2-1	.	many	TGCGCCAGCAGCCAAGAAGACAGGAATTACAATGAGCAGTTCTTC	CASSQEDRNYNEQFF
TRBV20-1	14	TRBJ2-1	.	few	TGCAGTGTCCCGATTGGTCCGTCCTACAATGAGCAGTTCTTC	CSVPIGPSYNEQFF
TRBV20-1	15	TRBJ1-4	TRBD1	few	TGCAGTGCTAGAGCCTGGGGACAGGGAGTTGGAAAACTGTTTTTT	CSARAWGQGVGKLFF
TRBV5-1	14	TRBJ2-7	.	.	TGCGCCAGCAGCTTGGTCGCCGGGACAACCGAGCAGTACTTC	CASSLVAGTTEQYF
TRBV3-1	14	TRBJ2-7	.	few	TGTGCCAGCAGCCAAGACCAGGGTCCGTACGAGCAGTACTTC	CASSQDQGPYEQYF
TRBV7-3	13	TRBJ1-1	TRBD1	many	TGTGCCAGCAGCTTAGGGACAGGGACTGAAGCTTTCTTT	CASSLGTGTEAFF
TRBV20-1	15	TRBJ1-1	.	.	TGCAGTGCTCCGATCCCGAGGCGAGTGAACACTGAAGCTTTCTTT	CSAPIPRRVNTEAFF
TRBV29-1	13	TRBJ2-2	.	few	TGCAGCGCCGAAACTACCCGCCGCGGGGAGCTGTTTTTT	CSAETTRRGELFF
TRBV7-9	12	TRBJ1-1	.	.	TGTGCCAGCAGCTGGCAGGGAGCTGAAGCTTTCTTT	CASSWQGAEAFF
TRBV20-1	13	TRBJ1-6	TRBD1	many	TGCAGTGCTAGGAGACAGGGCTTTTCACCCCTCCACTTT	CSARRQGFSPLHF
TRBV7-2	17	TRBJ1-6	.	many	TGTGCCAGCAGCTTAGAGCCCTCAGGGTTGACCTACTCACCCCTCCACTTT	CASSLEPSGLTYSPLHF
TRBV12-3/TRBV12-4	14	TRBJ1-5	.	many	TGTGCCAGCAGCCTAGGACAGTTTTATCAGCCCCAGCATTTT	CASSLGQFYQPQHF